Given below is one T cell receptor (beta chain) in context. The data were obtained in a study of blood T cell repertoires in COVID-19. Assay: immunoSEQ multiplex PCR; the TCRdb copy retains only in-frame clones and omits some. The sample contains approximately 200,000 clones, just under 90% of which appear only once. The CDR3 runs to 15 residues. Germline V gene lookup returns CDR1 MNHNY and CDR2 SVGAGI (reference sequence). Trimming at V came to 2 bases and at J to 7 bases, leaving 4 bases not matched to a gene. The sample comprised peripheral blood. The sequence came from a man in his 60s who had recovered from COVID-19. The rearrangement joins TRBV6-6 to TRBJ1-5; 11 nucleotides agree with TRBD1. Written as DNA, the CDR3 is TGTGCCAGCAGTTACGGACAGGGGGCGATGCAGCCCCAGCATTTT. Encoded protein: CASSYGQGAMQPQHF.